Listed below are T cell receptor beta chains from one sample, sequenced in a study of T-cell reconstitution after alpha-beta-depleted transplantation in children. Each CDR3 protein is one row after TCRdb ran MiXCR on the PCR reads. The sample gives hundreds of thousands of distinct CDR3 sequences, under 25% of which show up once; about 14% is in the top ten. The source was PBMCs, mostly from graft donor cells, collected 360 days after TCRalphabeta/CD19-depleted stem cell transplant. The receptors shown here come from a boy under three years old who had a stem cell transplant for acute myeloid leukemia, so the T cells may come from the graft donor. CDR3s include the opening cysteine and the closing phenylalanine or tryptophan.

v_call	j_call	cdr3_aa
TRBV15	TRBJ2-3	CATSLGQGGVDTQYF
TRBV11-3	TRBJ2-6	CASSLLGFTGAGWSGANVLTF
TRBV7-9	TRBJ2-3	CASSSPDRAADTQYF
TRBV11-1	TRBJ2-3	CASRTSMGPLAGEMVRDTQYF
TRBV12-5	TRBJ2-7	CASGFQTGRSYEQYF
TRBV20-1	TRBJ2-7	CSASRDSTYEQYF
TRBV21-1	TRBJ1-1	CASSKELPRPRVSNTEAFF
TRBV19	TRBJ1-5	CAGGGSLRNQPQHF
TRBV12-3/TRBV12-4	TRBJ2-7	CASSLLAGPSYEQYF
TRBV25-1	TRBJ2-7	CASSAWGGTGRYEQYF
TRBV6-5	TRBJ2-5	CASSYSATLKETQYF
TRBV20-1	TRBJ1-1	CSARVQGGAFF
TRBV20-1	TRBJ2-1	CSASRQLNEQFF
TRBV29-1	TRBJ2-2	CSELDITGELFF
TRBV12-3/TRBV12-4	TRBJ2-5	CASSSTSGGDLRQETQYF
TRBV11-2	TRBJ1-2	CASSSQSATGGYTF
TRBV29-1	TRBJ2-3	CSVDPPSRSDTQYF
TRBV3-1	TRBJ2-3	CASSQDRIRTDTQYF
TRBV12-3/TRBV12-4	TRBJ2-5	CASSDDIQETQYF
TRBV2	TRBJ2-1	CASSGGGGYNEQFF
TRBV7-8	TRBJ2-1	CASSSRDLPYHLGQFF
TRBV6-1	TRBJ2-3	CASSQLAPKVDTQYF
TRBV6-5	TRBJ1-2	CASSYSTGANYGYTF
TRBV20-1	TRBJ2-3	CSATGTDNLTDTQYF
TRBV12-3/TRBV12-4	TRBJ1-4	CASTLRDRRKKLFF
TRBV7-2	TRBJ2-1	CASSVQGHEQFF
TRBV7-2	TRBJ2-1	CASSLSLRAYYNEQFF
TRBV7-9	TRBJ2-3	CASSPWDREDTDTQYF
TRBV5-1	TRBJ2-7	CASSRGTGRDFSSYEQYF
TRBV5-6	TRBJ1-1	CASSLMNTQNTEAFF
TRBV3-1	TRBJ1-1	CASSQLRNTEAFF
TRBV12-3/TRBV12-4	TRBJ2-3	CASSPNSGGDTDTQYF
TRBV11-2	TRBJ2-7	CASSLDSFQGLTYEQYF
TRBV5-5	TRBJ1-6	CASSPEGFTPLHF
TRBV20-1	TRBJ1-2	CSARVVNYGYTF
TRBV10-3	TRBJ2-2	CAISRQPNTGELFF
TRBV4-3	TRBJ2-1	CASSQTLVPHNEQFF
TRBV20-1	TRBJ1-6	CSARETGNSPLHF
TRBV6-5	TRBJ1-2	CASSFGTGGNYGYTF
TRBV20-1	TRBJ1-2	CSAIRDLGNYGYTF
TRBV20-1	TRBJ1-3	CSGVRAAGNTIYF
TRBV20-1	TRBJ2-7	CSAGGNYEQYF
TRBV6-5	TRBJ2-1	CASSYLRPSGERFDEQFF
TRBV7-8	TRBJ2-1	CASSSLTSGVYNEQFF
TRBV29-1	TRBJ2-5	CSGGDRAGLGGTQYF
TRBV20-1	TRBJ2-5	CSAREANLQETQYF
TRBV29-1	TRBJ1-2	CSVGDGGYGYTF
TRBV7-6	TRBJ2-3	CASSLPSRAVGDTQYF